One sample yielded the 21 T cell receptor beta chains listed below, sequenced in a study of blood T cell repertoires in COVID-19. Repertoires were generated with immunoSEQ multiplex PCR, while TCRdb's copy carries only in-frame clones and drops some. The sample consists of under 300,000 clones, approximately 86% of them appearing once. The specimen sequenced was peripheral blood. These receptors were obtained from a man in his 60s who had recovered from COVID-19.

The CDR3 reads CASSVEQTGNTIYF. In nucleotides, the CDR3 is TGTGCCAGCAGCGTAGAACAAACTGGAAACACCATATATTTT. The chain uses TRBV9 and TRBJ1-3; no reliable D call. Trimming took 0 bases from V and 2 from J, leaving 6 bases between them. CDR1 and CDR2 (germline): SGDLS, YYNGEE. The CDR3 runs 14 residues.

This clone was observed a few times. Written as DNA, the CDR3 is TGTGCCTGGAGTTGGACAGGGGGGATCATGGGCTACACCTTC. This codes for CAWSWTGGIMGYTF. The chain is built from TRBV30 and TRBJ1-2, with TRBD1 matching 10 bases. The CDR3 has 14 amino acids. Unmatched junction bases numbered 8, after V lost 2 bases and J lost 8 bases. Germline values: CDR1 GTSNPN, CDR2 SVGIG (reference sequence). Together with reference TRBV30 and TRBJ1-2, the CDR3 gives the full variable domain: SQTIHQWPATLVQPVGSPLSLECTVEGTSNPNLYWYRQAAGRGLQLLFYSVGIGQISSEVPQNLSASRPQDRQFILSSKKLLLSDSGFYLCAWSWTGGIMGYTFGSGTRLTVV.

CDR3 coding DNA: TGTGCCAGCAGCCCCGGGGAGTTGGCCCTCCACTTT. Its protein product is CASSPGELALHF. The V call is TRBV7-9, the J call TRBJ1-6; D unclear. This CDR3 comprises 12 residues. Trimming removed 5 bases at V and 14 bases at J, with 13 bases between. Germline V lookup: CDR1 SEHNR, CDR2 FQNEAQ (reference sequence).

The V and J genes are TRBV6-5 and TRBJ1-6, with D perhaps matching TRBD1 (6 bases). The germline V gene encodes CDR1 MNHEY and CDR2 SVGAGI. Trimming stripped 6 bases from V and 10 bases from J, with 13 bases between. The CDR3 is made up of 13 amino acids. The CDR3 nucleotides read TGTGCCAGCAGCCGCCTAGGGGGATCACCCCTCCACTTT. Its protein is CASSRLGGSPLHF.

This sequence joins TRBV27 and TRBJ1-6, with D hard to call. CDR1 and CDR2 (germline): MNHEY, SMNVEV (reference sequence). The V and J ends lost 5 bases and 1 base respectively, with 12 bases between them. The CDR3 covers 16 residues. The CDR3 loop is CASSPTAGSYNSPLHF. CDR3 DNA sequence: TGTGCCAGCAGTCCTACCGCGGGATCCTATAATTCACCCCTCCACTTT.

This clone appeared a few times. The gene calls are TRBV29-1 and TRBJ2-7, with unresolved D. The V end lost 5 bases, the J end lost 0 bases, and 5 bases lay between the germline ends. The germline V gene has CDR1 SQVTM and CDR2 ANQGSEA. This CDR3 has 11 residues. The CDR3 DNA sequence: TGCAGCGTTAACGGCTCCTACGAGCAGTACGTC. It codes for CSVNGSYEQYV.

This chain uses TRBV5-1 with TRBJ1-4, with D unclear. Deletions cut 0 bases from V and 8 bases from J, with 11 bases between. The CDR3 has 14 residues. Germline V gene data show CDR1 as SGHRS and CDR2 as YFSETQ. The CDR3 DNA reads as TGCGCCAGCAGCTTGGCTGGTTCCGGGGAAAAACTGTTTTTT. As protein: CASSLAGSGEKLFF. The full variable domain, in which reference TRBV5-1 and TRBJ1-4 provide the parts outside the CDR3, is KAGVTQTPRYLIKTRGQQVTLSCSPISGHRSVSWYQQTPGQGLQFLFEYFSETQRNKGNFPGRFSGRQFSNSRSEMNVSTLELGDSALYLCASSLAGSGEKLFFGSGTQLSVL.

This clone was detected only once. The genes are TRBV19 and TRBJ1-1; 8 bases fit TRBD1. V dropped 5 bases and J dropped 5; count of bases not matched to a gene: 10. CDR1 and CDR2 (germline): LNHDA, SQIVND (reference sequence). The length of the CDR3 is 15 residues. CDR3 protein: CASSATDRGWTEAFF. The CDR3 DNA reads as TGTGCCAGTAGTGCCACTGACAGGGGATGGACTGAAGCTTTCTTT.

The J gene is TRBJ2-1, the V gene TRBV11-1; D may be TRBD2 (5 bases). V lost 1 base and J 11 bases, leaving 6 bases between the germline ends. This CDR3 has 11 amino acids. CDR1 SGHAT and CDR2 FQDESV come from the germline V gene (reference sequence). The CDR3 nucleotides are TGTGCCAGCAGCTTAGGAGGGCAGCAGTTCTTC. This codes for CASSLGGQQFF.

This sequence joins TRBV5-1 and TRBJ1-1; TRBD1 matches at 9 bases. Trimming cost V 3 bases and J 1 base; bases outside gene matches: 7. The CDR3 consists of 16 residues. Germline CDR1 SGHRS, CDR2 YFSETQ. The CDR3 sequence: CASSSGQGLENTEAFF. The CDR3 nucleotides are TGCGCCAGCAGCTCGGGACAGGGACTGGAGAACACTGAAGCTTTCTTT.

This clone was observed at least ten times. The chain is built from TRBV7-8 and TRBJ2-2; TRBD2 aligns across 8 bases. Germline-derived CDR1 and CDR2 are SGHVS and FQNEAQ. The trim removed 4 bases at V and 6 bases at J, leaving 7 bases unmatched. This CDR3 comprises 15 residues. The CDR3 DNA follows: TGTGCCAGCAGCTCACTAGCGGTGAGCTCCGGGGAGCTGTTTTTT. This encodes CASSSLAVSSGELFF.

The chain employs TRBV24-1 and TRBJ1-2, with D possibly TRBD1 on 5 matching bases. The CDR3 loop spans 16 amino acids. V dropped 4 bases and J dropped 4 bases, with 18 bases sitting between them. From germline, CDR1 is KGHDR and CDR2 SFDVKD. CDR3 protein: CATSDRRIAGLYGYTF. CDR3 sequence (DNA): TGTGCCACCAGTGACCGGAGGATTGCGGGACTCTATGGCTACACCTTC.

The rearrangement links TRBV5-5 to TRBJ1-6; maybe TRBD1 (5 bases). Trimming took 2 bases from V and 5 from J, leaving 8 bases between them. This CDR3 comprises 14 residues. Germline V gives CDR1 SGHKS, CDR2 YYEKEE (reference sequence). CDR3 DNA sequence: TGTGCCAGCAGCTTATCAGGGAATAATTCACCCCTCCACTTT. This encodes CASSLSGNNSPLHF.

The CDR3 DNA reads as TGTGCCAGCAGCACCGGGACAGGCGCCGGGGAGCTGTTTTTT. It translates to CASSTGTGAGELFF. The chain has TRBV5-5 and TRBJ2-2, with 8 nucleotides matching TRBD1. Germline V gives CDR1 SGHKS, CDR2 YYEKEE (reference sequence). This CDR3 comprises 14 residues. J gave up 6 bases and V 4 bases, and 5 bases lay outside the gene matches.

The rearrangement uses TRBV19 and TRBJ1-6; D perhaps matches TRBD1 (6 bases). The germline CDR1 and CDR2 sequences are LNHDA and SQIVND (reference sequence). The CDR3 sequence is 15 residues long. V lost 4 bases, J lost 10 bases, and 17 bases lay in between. CDR3 loop: CASSTQNRAGSPLHF. The CDR3 DNA sequence: TGTGCCAGTAGTACCCAAAACAGGGCAGGCTCACCCCTCCACTTT.

V and J are TRBV19 and TRBJ2-7; TRBD1 agrees at 8 bases. The CDR3 covers 13 residues. With V trimmed by 10 bases and J by 5 bases, 10 bases remained unmatched. Germline CDR1 reads LNHDA; CDR2 reads SQIVND (reference sequence). DNA for the CDR3: TGTGCCAACCGAAGACAGGGGAGAGACGAGCAGTACTTC. Its translation: CANRRQGRDEQYF.

The chain carries TRBV6-5 and TRBJ1-1; 9 bases fit TRBD1. This CDR3 contains 13 residues. V lost 11 bases and J lost 10; bases outside the gene matches: 14. The germline CDR1 and CDR2 sequences are MNHEY and SVGAGI. CDR3 nucleotides: TGTGCCGAGGAGGGTCACAGGGGGCATAGAGCTTTCTTT. Translated, it gives CAEEGHRGHRAFF.

This sequence joins TRBV27 and TRBJ1-6; D possibly corresponds to TRBD1 (6 bases). Germline assignment: CDR1 MNHEY and CDR2 SMNVEV (reference sequence). The ends were cut back, 3 bases at V and 0 bases at J, with 18 bases in the middle. The length of the CDR3 is 19 residues. The CDR3, as DNA: TGTGCCAGCAGTTTCAAGGGTGGCCAGGGGAGCTCCTATAATTCACCCCTCCACTTT. This encodes CASSFKGGQGSSYNSPLHF.

The chain combines TRBV21-1 with TRBJ2-3; TRBD1, the D gene given by the table, was not confirmed from the DNA. TRBV21-1 is described as a pseudogene. The CDR3 runs to 18 residues. Here the CDR3 reads CASSNGKAVRGHTDTQYF. The CDR3 bases are TGTGCCAGCAGCAACGGAAAAGCGGTTAGGGGACACACAGATACGCAGTATTTT.

V and J are TRBV6-6 and TRBJ2-3; TRBD2 aligns across 8 bases. V gave up 2 bases and J gave up 9 bases; unmatched junction bases: 7. CDR1 is MNHNY and CDR2 is SVGAGI in the germline V gene (reference sequence). The CDR3 sequence is 14 residues long. CDR3 nucleotides: TGTGCCAGCAGTTACGGACTAGCCCAAGAGACGCAGTATTTT. Residues: CASSYGLAQETQYF.

The V and J genes are TRBV9 and TRBJ2-3; 8 nucleotides match TRBD2. V trimming: 4 bases; J trimming: 0 bases; junction bases outside the gene matches: 7. CDR1 and CDR2 (germline): SGDLS, YYNGEE. The CDR3 extends over 16 amino acids. CDR3 DNA sequence: TGTGCCAGCAGCATTGCAGCGGGGGACAGCACAGATACGCAGTATTTT. It codes for CASSIAAGDSTDTQYF.